Listed below are T cell receptor beta chains from one sample, sequenced in a study of cytomegalovirus exposure and HLA in healthy donors. Repertoires were generated with immunoSEQ multiplex PCR, while TCRdb's copy carries only in-frame clones and drops some. The sample shows 150,000 to 200,000 clones, and 1.3% sits with its ten largest clones. The sample consisted of PBMCs. These receptors all stem from a woman aged 55-70 years in good health and CMV-seronegative. Each CDR3 is given with its conserved first and last residue. The order of the fields is V gene, D gene, J gene, CDR3 DNA, CDR3 protein. A D gene is named only where the DNA matches it firmly.

V: TRBV20-1; D: .; J: TRBJ2-1; DNA: TGCAGTGCTACTAGGGGTACCGAGCAGTTCTTC; CDR3: CSATRGTEQFF
V: TRBV6-6; D: .; J: TRBJ2-6; DNA: TGTGCCAGCAGTTACCCTTCTCGCTCTGGGGCCAACGTCCTGACTTTC; CDR3: CASSYPSRSGANVLTF
V: TRBV7-9; D: .; J: TRBJ1-2; DNA: TGTGCCAGCAGCTTAGGAGGCGATGGATATGGCTACACCTTC; CDR3: CASSLGGDGYGYTF
V: TRBV6-5; D: TRBD1; J: TRBJ1-1; DNA: TGTGCCAGCAGCCTCAGGACAGGGGGGAACACTGAAGCTTTCTTT; CDR3: CASSLRTGGNTEAFF
V: TRBV2; D: TRBD1; J: TRBJ1-1; DNA: TGTGCCAGCAGACCGACAGGGATGAACACTGAAGCTTTCTTT; CDR3: CASRPTGMNTEAFF
V: TRBV5-1; D: TRBD1; J: TRBJ2-3; DNA: TGCGCCAGCAGCCCTGGGACAGCCAGCACAGATACGCAGTATTTT; CDR3: CASSPGTASTDTQYF
V: TRBV27; D: TRBD1; J: TRBJ2-4; DNA: TGTGCCAGCAGTTTACTCCTGACAGGGATGCACATTCAGTACTTC; CDR3: CASSLLLTGMHIQYF
V: TRBV6-6; D: .; J: TRBJ1-2; DNA: TGTGCCAGCAGTTACATCGGGCAGGGGAACTATGGCTACACCTTC; CDR3: CASSYIGQGNYGYTF
V: TRBV19; D: TRBD1; J: TRBJ2-7; DNA: TGTGCCAGTAGTCGTACAGGGGGGAACTACGAGCAGTACTTC; CDR3: CASSRTGGNYEQYF
V: TRBV13; D: .; J: TRBJ2-3; DNA: TGTGCCAGCAAGCAAGCAGATACGCAGTATTTT; CDR3: CASKQADTQYF
V: TRBV7-3; D: TRBD2; J: TRBJ2-3; DNA: TGTGCCAGCAGCTCGGGACGGGGGGGAAGCACAGATACGCAGTATTTT; CDR3: CASSSGRGGSTDTQYF
V: TRBV5-1; D: .; J: TRBJ2-3; DNA: TGCGCCAGCAGCTTGGGGACTTGGGGCACAGATACGCAGTATTTT; CDR3: CASSLGTWGTDTQYF
V: TRBV10-3; D: .; J: TRBJ2-7; DNA: TGTGCCATCAGTGAGTCGGGGGCCTCGGGCGAGCAGTACTTC; CDR3: CAISESGASGEQYF
V: TRBV10-3; D: .; J: TRBJ2-5; DNA: TGTGCCGCCCGGGGGAGCCAAAGGTCAGAGACCCAGTACTTC; CDR3: CAARGSQRSETQYF
V: TRBV5-5; D: .; J: TRBJ2-2; DNA: TGTGCCAGCAGCTTCACAGGGATCCCGAACACCGGGGAGCTGTTTTTT; CDR3: CASSFTGIPNTGELFF
V: TRBV5-8; D: TRBD1; J: TRBJ1-2; DNA: TGTGCCAGCAGCTTGGCGCTAGCTCCGGGACAGGGTTATGGCTACACCTTC; CDR3: CASSLALAPGQGYGYTF
V: TRBV2; D: .; J: TRBJ2-3; DNA: TGTGCCAGCAGTGAAGTGGGGGGTTTCACAGATACGCAGTATTTT; CDR3: CASSEVGGFTDTQYF
V: TRBV29-1; D: TRBD1; J: TRBJ2-5; DNA: TGCAGCGTCTATTGGACAGGGGGGTCTCAAGAGACCCAGTACTTC; CDR3: CSVYWTGGSQETQYF
V: TRBV5-1; D: TRBD1; J: TRBJ2-4; DNA: TGCGCCAGCAGCGAGGTTTCGGGACAGGGAAACATTCAGTACTTC; CDR3: CASSEVSGQGNIQYF
V: TRBV9; D: .; J: TRBJ2-7; DNA: TGTGCCAGCAGCGTAGAGGCAGGGCGGGGCTACGAGCAGTACTTC; CDR3: CASSVEAGRGYEQYF
V: TRBV7-3; D: TRBD2; J: TRBJ2-7; DNA: TGTGCCAGCAGCTTACGACTAGCGGGAGCCGAGCAGTACTTC; CDR3: CASSLRLAGAEQYF
V: TRBV2; D: TRBD1; J: TRBJ2-5; DNA: TGTGCCAGCAGGGAGACAGGGGGGAAAGAGACCCAGTACTTC; CDR3: CASRETGGKETQYF
V: TRBV5-4; D: .; J: TRBJ1-2; DNA: TGTGCCAGCAGCTTCCCAACAGGGCGCTCTGGCTACACCTTC; CDR3: CASSFPTGRSGYTF
V: TRBV21-1; D: .; J: TRBJ2-2; DNA: TGTGCCAGCAGCAAAGACCCAGGGGGGTACACCGGGGAGCTGTTTTTT; CDR3: CASSKDPGGYTGELFF
V: TRBV5-1; D: TRBD1; J: TRBJ2-5; DNA: TGCGCCAGCAGCACAGGGGATGGGGAGACCCAGTACTTC; CDR3: CASSTGDGETQYF
V: TRBV5-1; D: TRBD2; J: TRBJ2-5; DNA: TGCGCCAGCAGCGATCTAGCGGGGCTCCAAGAGACCCAGTACTTC; CDR3: CASSDLAGLQETQYF
V: TRBV2; D: .; J: TRBJ1-1; DNA: TGTGCCAGCTCAGGTTTTGAAGCTTTCTTT; CDR3: CASSGFEAFF
V: TRBV7-2; D: .; J: TRBJ2-5; DNA: TGTGCCAGCAGCTTAGACAGGGGGGGCCAAGAGACCCAGTACTTC; CDR3: CASSLDRGGQETQYF
V: TRBV7-9; D: .; J: TRBJ1-1; DNA: TGTGCCAGCAGCCCCGCTACGTGGAACACTGAAGCTTTCTTT; CDR3: CASSPATWNTEAFF
V: TRBV7-2; D: TRBD2; J: TRBJ2-2; DNA: TGTGCCAGCAGCTTCCGACTAGCGGGGGTGACCGGGGAGCTGTTTTTT; CDR3: CASSFRLAGVTGELFF
V: TRBV2; D: .; J: TRBJ2-5; DNA: TGTGCCAGCTGTACCCTCTCCCCCAGGGGGGCTCGGGAGACCCAGTACTTC; CDR3: CASCTLSPRGARETQYF
V: TRBV20-1; D: .; J: TRBJ1-2; DNA: TGCAGTGCTCGCTCCGACTATGGCTGCACCTTC; CDR3: CSARSDYGCTF
V: TRBV4-2; D: .; J: TRBJ2-1; DNA: TGTGCCAGCAGCCCGAGACAGGCGGATGAGCAGTTCTTC; CDR3: CASSPRQADEQFF
V: TRBV15; D: .; J: TRBJ1-6; DNA: TGTGCCACCAGCGGGGGGGAGGGGATAAATTCACCCCTCCACTTT; CDR3: CATSGGEGINSPLHF
V: TRBV11-1; D: TRBD1; J: TRBJ1-1; DNA: TGTGCCAGCTCCGGGACAGGGGTTGGCGGGGTAGAAGCTTTCTTT; CDR3: CASSGTGVGGVEAFF
V: TRBV5-1; D: .; J: TRBJ1-6; DNA: TGCGCCAGCAGGGACCCTACAGGTCCCAGCTCCTATAATTCACCCCTCCACTTT; CDR3: CASRDPTGPSSYNSPLHF
V: TRBV5-1; D: TRBD1; J: TRBJ1-6; DNA: TGCGCCAGCAGCCGGGACAGTGCTTCACCCCTCCACTTT; CDR3: CASSRDSASPLHF
V: TRBV6-5; D: TRBD1; J: TRBJ1-2; DNA: TGTGCCAGCAGTTACTCGATACAGGGGGTGATTGGCTACACCTTC; CDR3: CASSYSIQGVIGYTF
V: TRBV11-2; D: .; J: TRBJ1-4; DNA: TGTGCCAGCAGCCCCGGGAGTGGAGAAAAACTGTTTTTT; CDR3: CASSPGSGEKLFF
V: TRBV7-9; D: .; J: TRBJ1-2; DNA: TGTGCCAGCAGCTTAGCTGACAGGAACTATGGCTACACCTTC; CDR3: CASSLADRNYGYTF
V: TRBV7-3; D: TRBD2; J: TRBJ2-7; DNA: TGTGCCAGCAGCCACGGACTAGCGGGTGACTACGAGCAGTACTTC; CDR3: CASSHGLAGDYEQYF
V: TRBV18; D: TRBD2; J: TRBJ2-2; DNA: TGTGCCAGCTCACCCCTAGCGGGAGTGAGCACCGGGGAGCTGTTTTTT; CDR3: CASSPLAGVSTGELFF
V: TRBV5-1; D: TRBD2; J: TRBJ2-1; DNA: TGCGCCAGCAGCCGCACAGGGACTAGCGGGAGGACGGCGTACAATGAGCAGTTCTTC; CDR3: CASSRTGTSGRTAYNEQFF
V: TRBV5-1; D: TRBD1; J: TRBJ1-1; DNA: TGCGCCAGCAGCCCGAGGACAGGGGGCTGGACTGAAGCTTTCTTT; CDR3: CASSPRTGGWTEAFF
V: TRBV19; D: .; J: TRBJ1-2; DNA: TGTGCCAGTAGTATAGACAGGGCCCTGGGCTATGGCTACACCTTC; CDR3: CASSIDRALGYGYTF
V: TRBV2; D: .; J: TRBJ2-7; DNA: TGTGCCAGCAGTGAAGCCGGCTACGAGCAGTACTTC; CDR3: CASSEAGYEQYF
V: TRBV15; D: TRBD1; J: TRBJ1-1; DNA: TGTGCCACCAGCAGAGAACAGGGGACTGAAGCTTTCTTT; CDR3: CATSREQGTEAFF
V: TRBV29-1; D: TRBD1; J: TRBJ1-6; DNA: TGCAGCGTTGCTGGACAGGGTGGATCACCCCTCCACTTT; CDR3: CSVAGQGGSPLHF
V: TRBV7-3; D: TRBD1; J: TRBJ2-7; DNA: TGTGCCAGCAGCTTAAATACAGGGGTCGAGCAGTACTTC; CDR3: CASSLNTGVEQYF
V: TRBV5-6; D: TRBD1; J: TRBJ1-2; DNA: TGTGCCAGCAGCCCCGGGACAGGGAAAACCCTTGGAGGCTACACCTTC; CDR3: CASSPGTGKTLGGYTF
V: TRBV19; D: .; J: TRBJ1-3; DNA: TGTGCCAGTGGACTTTCTGGAAACACCATATATTTT; CDR3: CASGLSGNTIYF
V: TRBV2; D: TRBD2; J: TRBJ2-7; DNA: TGTGCCAGCAGCCCGACTAGCGGGTCCTACGAGCAGTACTTC; CDR3: CASSPTSGSYEQYF
V: TRBV12-5; D: .; J: TRBJ1-1; DNA: TGTGCTAGTGGTCCAGGGTCAGGAGACACTGAAGCTTTCTTT; CDR3: CASGPGSGDTEAFF
V: TRBV2; D: .; J: TRBJ1-1; DNA: TGTGCCAGCGAACCAGCAGGGCCAAGGGCCACTGAAGCTTTCTTT; CDR3: CASEPAGPRATEAFF
V: TRBV14; D: TRBD1; J: TRBJ1-1; DNA: TGTGCCAGCAGCCAGGGACAGTCCCTGAACACTGAAGCTTTCTTT; CDR3: CASSQGQSLNTEAFF
V: TRBV7-2; D: TRBD1; J: TRBJ1-5; DNA: TGTGCCAGCAGCACGACAGGGGGCAATCAGCCCCAGCATTTT; CDR3: CASSTTGGNQPQHF
V: TRBV7-3; D: .; J: TRBJ1-4; DNA: TGTGCCAGCAGCCAATGGGTGGGAGGGCCAGATGAAAAACTGTTTTTT; CDR3: CASSQWVGGPDEKLFF
V: TRBV30; D: TRBD1; J: TRBJ2-1; DNA: TGTGCCTGGATGGGACAGAATTACAATGAGCAGTTCTTC; CDR3: CAWMGQNYNEQFF